This TCR beta chain comes out of a study of T cell changes during pregnancy in multiple sclerosis. TCRdb's copy holds only in-frame clones and misses some; the assay was immunoSEQ multiplex PCR. Of 40,000 to 50,000 clones listed, approximately 89% are singletons. Trimming took 1 base from V and 5 from J; bases not matched to a gene: 6. CDR1 and CDR2 (germline): MDHEN, SYDVKM. This CDR3 is built from 17 residues. The sequence derives from a female donor with multiple sclerosis, enrolled in a pregnancy study. The rearrangement joins TRBV28 to TRBJ2-2; 11 positions agree with TRBD2. The specimen was CD4+ T cells from peripheral blood mononuclear cells, collected in the first trimester of pregnancy. This CDR3 is CASSLSGLAGGTGELFF. CDR3 coding DNA: TGTGCCAGCAGTTTATCAGGGCTAGCGGGAGGAACCGGGGAGCTGTTTTTT.